The next 8 T cell receptor beta chains were all read from a single sample in a study of cytomegalovirus exposure and HLA in healthy donors. The PCR used 60 Vbeta and 13 Jbeta primers. Method: immunoSEQ multiplex PCR; TCRdb's copy keeps in-frame clones and lacks some. The sample records around 110,000 clones, around 77% being singletons. The sequenced sample was PBMCs. These receptors originate from a man aged 18 to 35 in good health and CMV-seronegative.

This clone was seen a handful of times. The chain couples TRBV6-1 to TRBJ2-7; 8 bases match TRBD2. The CDR3 consists of 14 residues. J lost 6 bases, V lost 1 base, and 5 bases had no gene match. The germline V gene encodes CDR1 MNHNS and CDR2 SASEGT. The CDR3 DNA follows: TGTGCCAGCAGTGAAGTTTCAGCGGGGGTCGAGCAGTACTTC. Its translation: CASSEVSAGVEQYF.

V usage is TRBV4-2 and J usage is TRBJ2-4; 7 bases align to TRBD2. The trim removed 0 bases at V and 0 bases at J, leaving 2 bases unmatched. Germline CDR1 and CDR2: LGHNA and YNFKEQ. The CDR3 is 16 residues long. This chain's CDR3 is CASSQDPGGAKNIQYF. In DNA form, the CDR3 reads TGTGCCAGCAGCCAAGATCCGGGGGGAGCCAAAAACATTCAGTACTTC.

This clone was seen a handful of times. The rearrangement links TRBV2 to TRBJ2-2; 9 bases are shared with TRBD2. Germline CDR1 SNHLY, CDR2 FYNNEI. The CDR3 is 14 residues long. With 7 bases clipped from V and 5 bases from J, the junction kept 5 bases outside the gene matches. For the CDR3, the DNA is TGTGCCAGCACCCCTAGCGGGGAAACCGGGGAGCTGTTTTTT. Translated: CASTPSGETGELFF. Looking up the rest from reference TRBV2 and TRBJ2-2 gives the full variable domain: EPEVTQTPSHQVTQMGQEVILRCVPISNHLYFYWYRQILGQKVEFLVSFYNNEISEKSEIFDDQFSVERPDGSNFTLKIRSTKLEDSAMYFCASTPSGETGELFFGEGSRLTVL.

This chain connects TRBV13 to TRBJ2-7; D uncertain. From germline, CDR1 is PRHDT and CDR2 FYEKMQ (reference sequence). The V gene lost 6 bases and the J gene lost 1 base, with 13 bases spanning the gap. The CDR3 length is 14 residues. CDR3 in amino acids: CASSYDSESYEQYF. The CDR3 region has the DNA TGTGCCAGCAGTTATGACTCCGAATCCTACGAGCAGTACTTC.

The chain couples TRBV7-9 to TRBJ2-7; D ambiguous. V dropped 3 bases and J dropped 2 bases, with 5 bases sitting between them. The CDR3 covers 12 residues. Germline V CDR1 and CDR2: SEHNR, FQNEAQ (reference sequence). The CDR3 region has the DNA TGTGCCAGCAGCTTGAGCACCTACGAGCAGTACTTC. Encoded protein: CASSLSTYEQYF.

The rearrangement joins TRBV25-1 to TRBJ2-1, with D possibly being TRBD1 (6 bases). This CDR3 region has 16 residues. Trimming took 0 bases from V and 3 from J, leaving 12 bases between them. Germline-derived CDR1 and CDR2 are MGHDK and SYGVNS. Written as DNA, the CDR3 is TGTGCCAGCAGTGAATACCTGGGGGCGTTCTACAATGAGCAGTTCTTC. Its protein product is CASSEYLGAFYNEQFF.

V and J are TRBV19 and TRBJ2-7, with 7 positions matching TRBD2. The CDR3 consists of 15 residues. J gave up 3 bases and V 5 bases, and 10 bases lay outside the gene matches. Germline CDR1 and CDR2: LNHDA and SQIVND (reference sequence). In DNA, the CDR3 is TGTGCCAGTAGTCATGGCGTGGGACTACGCTACGAGCAGTACTTC. Translating it yields CASSHGVGLRYEQYF.

This clone turned up a few times. The chain couples TRBV19 to TRBJ1-5; possible D gene TRBD1, 5 bases. The CDR3 is 15 residues long. Germline V CDR1 and CDR2: LNHDA, SQIVND (reference sequence). Trimming removed 7 bases at V and 1 base at J, with 14 bases between. The CDR3 DNA sequence: TGTGCCAGTAAGATCCAGGGTGTCAGCAATCAGCCCCAGCATTTT. Encoded protein: CASKIQGVSNQPQHF. The complete variable domain, with remaining parts taken from reference TRBV19 and TRBJ1-5, reads DGGITQSPKYLFRKEGQNVTLSCEQNLNHDAMYWYRQDPGQGLRLIYYSQIVNDFQKGDIAEGYSVSREKKESFPLTVTSAQKNPTAFYLCASKIQGVSNQPQHFGDGTRLSIL.